One T cell receptor (beta chain) is described in this entry. What it binds is not known. CDR3 length: 14 residues. Trimming removed 2 bases from V and 3 bases from J, with 5 bases in between. CDR1 MRHNA and CDR2 SNTAGT come from the germline V gene. This specimen belongs to a study of T cell responses to AZD1222 COVID-19 vaccine. General study results and limits: Distributed over spike, vaccine-associated CD4 TCRs predominated at 160-218 and 743-854. At baseline, just a handful of AZD1222 recipients tested seropositive.

Repertoires were generated with immunoSEQ multiplex PCR, while TCRdb's copy carries only in-frame clones and drops some. There are more than 75,000 clones in the sample; roughly 87% occur only once, and around 1.6% lies in the top ten. The rearrangement uses TRBV6-4 and TRBJ1-6, with unresolved D. This sample comprised peripheral blood, obtained on day 0 of AZD1222 vaccination. The source is an adult in good health. CDR3 region: CASSDGIYNSPLHF. CDR3 in DNA: TGTGCCAGCAGTGACGGGATCTATAATTCACCCCTCCACTTT.